This passage covers 14 T cell receptor beta chains from one sample sequenced in a study of breast tumors, draining lymph nodes, adjacent tissues. Breast cancer patients provided tissue from their axillary draining lymph nodes. TCRdb independently ran MiXCR on the multiplex PCR reads; one entry per CDR3 protein. In the table there are approximately 230,000 distinct CDR3 sequences, 34% of which are singletons. The sample comprised axillary lymph node tissue. The receptor set was obtained from a female donor with breast cancer. Some clones in this sample may be carry-over from other donors' samples.

This clonotype showed up many times. This chain links TRBV5-1 with TRBJ1-2, with 9 bases identical to TRBD1. From germline, CDR1 is SGHRS and CDR2 YFSETQ. The CDR3 runs to 15 residues. After removal of 0 bases from V and 2 bases from J, the junction contained 2 bases not matched to a gene. Here the CDR3 reads CASSLGGTGNYGYTF. CDR3 in DNA: TGCGCCAGCAGCTTGGGGGGGACAGGGAACTATGGCTACACCTTC.

V gene TRBV6-2 or TRBV6-3 combines with J gene TRBJ2-5; 8 bases line up with TRBD1. The V and J ends lost 0 bases and 5 bases, in that order; junction bases with no gene match: 8. The germline CDR1 and CDR2 sequences are MNHEY and SVGEGT. The CDR3 loop spans 16 amino acids. The CDR3, as DNA: TGTGCCAGCAGTTACTCCGGACAGGGAGCACGGGAGACCCAGTACTTC. Protein sequence: CASSYSGQGARETQYF.

The table lists this clonotype with a few counts. This rearrangement joins TRBV18 to TRBJ2-3; 8 bases fit TRBD2. Unmatched junction bases numbered 8, after V lost 5 bases and J lost 1 base. CDR1 KGHSH and CDR2 LQKENI come from the germline V gene. This CDR3 is built from 16 residues. The DNA of the CDR3 is TGTGCCAGCTCAAAACTCGGGGGGGCAGGCACAGATACGCAGTATTTT. Translation gives CASSKLGGAGTDTQYF.

This clonotype was observed many times. This rearrangement joins TRBV6-4 to TRBJ1-5; D gene uncertain. CDR1 is MRHNA, CDR2 SNTAGT, per germline. Trimming pared 4 bases from V and 6 bases from J, leaving 10 bases between. The length of the CDR3 is 13 residues. DNA for the CDR3: TGTGCCAGCAGTGGGGCGAAGGGTCAGCCCCAGCATTTT. Translating it yields CASSGAKGQPQHF.

A note on this clonotype: The germline gene is not matched at one end of the junction; a read error may be the cause. This chain links TRBV20-1 with TRBJ1-5; 7 nucleotides agree with TRBD1. The CDR3 has 15 amino acids. The germline CDR1 and CDR2 sequences are DFQATT and SNEGSKA (reference sequence). The chain's CDR3 is CSTRDSPGGFQPQHF. CDR3 coding DNA: TGCAGTACTAGAGATTCCCCAGGGGGGTTTCAGCCCCAGCATTTT.

The CDR3 DNA follows: TGTGCCAGCAGCTCGGGGAATTCACCCCTCCACTTT. This sequence encodes CASSSGNSPLHF. The gene calls are TRBV7-2 and TRBJ1-6; D is undetermined. This CDR3 comprises 12 residues. V was pared by 4 bases and J by 7 bases, with 5 bases between. Germline CDR1 reads SGHTA; CDR2 reads FQGNSA.

The chain uses TRBV7-9 and TRBJ2-3; TRBD2 is a possible D gene (5 bases). The CDR3 loop spans 13 amino acids. The V end lost 4 bases, the J end lost 11 bases, and 16 bases lay between the germline ends. Germline CDR1 is SEHNR and CDR2 is FQNEAQ (reference sequence). CDR3 sequence (DNA): TGTGCCAGCAGCTCAACACTAGGAGGTGAGCAGTATTTT. This gives the protein CASSSTLGGEQYF. The entire variable domain, with the rest obtained from reference TRBV7-9 and TRBJ2-3, is as follows: DTGVSQNPRHKITKRGQNVTFRCDPISEHNRLYWYRQTLGQGPEFLTYFQNEAQLEKSRLLSDRFSAERPKGSFSTLEIQRTEQGDSAMYLCASSSTLGGEQYFGPGTRLTVL.

This clonotype was detected a few times. A much larger clone sits a single nucleotide away, making a read error possible. The chain recombines TRBV20-1 with TRBJ1-2; weak D call: TRBD1 (5 bases). The V gene lost 6 bases and the J gene lost 4 bases, with 21 bases spanning the gap. This CDR3 region has 15 residues. Germline loops: CDR1 DFQATT, CDR2 SNEGSKA (reference sequence). The CDR3 DNA is TGCAGTGCGGTGACTGGGACGGAGCCTACCTATGGCTACACCTTC. Amino acid sequence: CSAVTGTEPTYGYTF.

In its sample, this clonotype was seen a few times. The chain links TRBV20-1 to TRBJ1-1; tentatively, D is TRBD1 (5 bases). Germline CDR1 reads DFQATT; CDR2 reads SNEGSKA (reference sequence). This CDR3 spans 15 amino acids. Trimming stripped 2 bases from V and 1 base from J, with 14 bases between. DNA of the CDR3: TGCAGTGCTAGAAGGGGACGTCCTGGGAACACTGAAGCTTTCTTT. It translates to CSARRGRPGNTEAFF.

This rearrangement joins TRBV7-2 to TRBJ2-3; D may be TRBD1 or TRBD2 (5 bases each). Germline CDR1 SGHTA, CDR2 FQGNSA. Deletions cut 7 bases from V and 4 bases from J, with 9 bases between. CDR3 length equals 12 residues. As DNA, the CDR3 is TGTGCCAGCACGGGGACGGCAGATACGCAGTATTTT. It encodes CASTGTADTQYF.

The rearrangement links TRBV20-1 to TRBJ1-2, with 8 bases that match TRBD1. This CDR3 is 13 amino acids long. Germline V lookup: CDR1 DFQATT, CDR2 SNEGSKA (reference sequence). The V segment lost 0 bases and the J segment 6 bases; nucleotides outside the gene matches: 3. CDR3 DNA: TGCAGTGCTAGAGAACAGGGGGGGCATGGCTACACCTTC. This gives the protein CSAREQGGHGYTF.

The rearrangement links TRBV5-1 to TRBJ1-3; D uncertain. This CDR3 is built from 15 residues. Germline lookup yields CDR1 SGHRS and CDR2 YFSETQ. V gave up 6 bases and J gave up 8 bases, with 21 bases separating them. The CDR3 DNA reads TGCGCCAGCAATGGAGAAGCTAACTATGGCTACACCATATATTTT. Protein product: CASNGEANYGYTIYF.

This chain uses TRBV20-1 with TRBJ2-5; maybe TRBD1 (5 bases). This CDR3 spans 12 amino acids. V was clipped by 4 bases and J by 2 bases, with 8 bases between them. Germline CDR1 reads DFQATT; CDR2 reads SNEGSKA (reference sequence). The CDR3, as DNA: TGCAGTGCTACGACAGTGCAAGAGACCCAGTACTTC. It is translated as CSATTVQETQYF.

The rearrangement joins TRBV10-3 to TRBJ2-1; 10 nucleotides line up with TRBD1. The germline V gene encodes CDR1 ENHRY and CDR2 SYGVKD. CDR3 size: 15 residues. The V and J ends lost 3 bases and 7 bases, in that order; junction bases with no gene match: 6. CDR3 coding DNA: TGTGCCATCAGTGATCGGACAGGGGGAGAGAATGAGCAGTTCTTC. Amino acid sequence: CAISDRTGGENEQFF.